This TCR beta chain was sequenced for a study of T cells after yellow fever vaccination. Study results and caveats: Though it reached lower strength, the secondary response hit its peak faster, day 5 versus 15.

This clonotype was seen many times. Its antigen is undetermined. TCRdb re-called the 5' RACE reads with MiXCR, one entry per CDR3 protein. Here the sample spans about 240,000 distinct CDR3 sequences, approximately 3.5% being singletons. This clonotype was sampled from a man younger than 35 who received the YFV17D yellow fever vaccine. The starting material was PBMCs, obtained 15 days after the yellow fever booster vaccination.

The CDR3 bases are TGTGCCAGCAGGCCTTTTGGGTCAGCCAAAAACATTCAGTACTTC. The encoded protein is CASRPFGSAKNIQYF. The chain joins TRBV6-5 to TRBJ2-4; unclear D gene. Germline CDR1 and CDR2: MNHEY and SVGAGI. The V end lost 6 bases, the J end lost 0 bases, and 12 bases lay between the germline ends. The CDR3 runs to 15 residues.